This T cell receptor (beta chain) was retrieved from a study of PD-L1 blockade in urothelial cancer. Study context: It was in the mid-2010s that patients started atezolizumab at 1,200 mg intravenously every 3 weeks. The analyses of blood took place 3 weeks (second dose) and 6 weeks after treatment start. Whole-study results and caveats: Where pretreatment blood TCR clonality fell below the median, better survival was predicted.

Only one count was recorded for this clone. Its specificity is unknown. Added to each PCR by spiking were synthetic TCR analog templates. Clones were sequenced by immunoSEQ multiplex PCR, and TCRdb holds only the in-frame ones, with some missing. The sample consists of tens of thousands of clones, about 86% of them appearing once. Time point: peripheral blood 6 weeks after treatment start. CDR1 is SEHNR and CDR2 is FQNEAQ in the germline V gene (reference sequence). V gave up 3 bases and J gave up 5 bases; unmatched junction bases: 3. The CDR3 is made up of 14 amino acids. This specimen was PBMCs, taken around atezolizumab (anti-PD-L1) treatment. The sequence derives from a man aged 55 to 70 with urothelial cancer. The gene calls are TRBV7-9 and TRBJ2-2; 7 nucleotides match TRBD1. The CDR3 loop reads CASSFGTETGELFF. CDR3 sequence (DNA): TGTGCCAGCAGCTTTGGGACAGAGACCGGGGAGCTGTTTTTT.